Sequencing of this T cell receptor (beta chain) was carried out in a study of chemoradiotherapy in HPV16-positive cancers. Whole-study findings and limits: Non-HPV-specific T cells did not expand in tumors during treatment, whereas candidate HPV-specific clones and E7-related motifs did.

Method: immunoSEQ multiplex PCR; TCRdb's copy keeps in-frame clones and lacks some. There are 16,000 or so clones in the sample; over 70% occur only once, and over 8% lies in the top ten. By proportion, this clone is medium-sized. Its antigen is unknown. Sample collection was performed from a patient who underwent chemoradiotherapy. This clonotype originated in a human donor with HPV-associated anogenital cancer.

The DNA for the CDR3 is TGTGCCAGCAGTTTATCGGCCGGGGTCGGATATGGCTACACCTTC. It yields the protein CASSLSAGVGYGYTF. The chain links TRBV27 to TRBJ1-2; unclear D gene. The CDR3 sequence is 15 residues long. Germline CDR1 is MNHEY and CDR2 is SMNVEV (reference sequence). Trimming left V 0 bases short and J 5 bases short, with 13 bases between.